This T cell receptor beta chain was recorded in a study of persistence of HIV-infected CD4 T cells. Study background: Donors had been on suppressive ART for a median of 8 years.

The libraries were made with immunoSEQ version 4 in survey mode. This table comes from immunoSEQ multiplex PCR, and its TCRdb copy is limited to in-frame clones, with some not included. The sample contains roughly 41,000 clones, 87% of which appear only once. To note about this clone: Its target is not known.

Nonspecific anti-CD3/anti-CD28 bead stimulation represents the broad CD4+ T cell repertoire. Sorting selected CD4+ T cells upregulating both CD40 ligand and CD69. CD8-depleted PBMCs were stimulated 15 to 20 hours with anti-CD28/CD49d costimulation, CD40-blocking antibody and enfuvirtide. V was cut by 5 bases and J by 0 bases, with 8 bases left in between. This CDR3 is built from 15 residues. CDR1 and CDR2 from the germline V gene are MNHEY and SMNVEV (reference sequence). The chain recombines TRBV27 with TRBJ1-6; no definite D call. The sample here was CD4+ T cells sorted from PBMCs after roughly 18-hour stimulation, taken from a patient who received antiretroviral therapy. The TCR sequence derives from an adult man with HIV who was CMV-seropositive. CDR3 coding DNA: TGTGCCAGCAGTGATCGAAGCTCCTATAATTCACCCCTCCACTTT. Translation: CASSDRSSYNSPLHF.